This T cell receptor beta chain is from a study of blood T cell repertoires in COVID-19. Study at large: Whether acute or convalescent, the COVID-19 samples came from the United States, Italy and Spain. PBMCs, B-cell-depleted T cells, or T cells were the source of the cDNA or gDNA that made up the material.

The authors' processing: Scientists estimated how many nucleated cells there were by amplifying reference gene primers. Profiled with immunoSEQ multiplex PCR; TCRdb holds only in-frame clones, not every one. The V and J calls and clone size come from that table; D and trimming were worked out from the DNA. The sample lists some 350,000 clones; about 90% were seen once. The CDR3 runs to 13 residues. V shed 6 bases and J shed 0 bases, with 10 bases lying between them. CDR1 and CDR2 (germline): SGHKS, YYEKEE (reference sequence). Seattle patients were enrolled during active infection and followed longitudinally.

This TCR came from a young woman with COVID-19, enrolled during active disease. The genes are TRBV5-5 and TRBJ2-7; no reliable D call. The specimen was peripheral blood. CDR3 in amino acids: CASMTSISYEQYF. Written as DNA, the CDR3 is TGTGCCAGCATGACATCTATCTCCTACGAGCAGTACTTC.